The rows below give T cell receptor beta chains drawn from one sample of a study of CD8 T cells in ankylosing spondylitis. A single record per CDR3 protein comes from TCRdb applying MiXCR to the 5' RACE reads. This sample has 700,000 to 1,000,000 distinct CDR3 sequences, with 10% to 15% found just once. Sample: blood, either unsorted or a sorted T cell fraction (not recorded which). The receptors derive from a male donor with ankylosing spondylitis. Each CDR3 is given with its conserved first and last residue. The D gene is left open where the match is weak. Part of the rows lack a size; the others show once, few, many or a class for expanded clones.

V: TRBV7-2; J: TRBJ1-2; size: -; D: TRBD1; DNA: TGTGCCAGCAGCCCCCGGACAGGTTTATATGGCTACACCTTC; CDR3: CASSPRTGLYGYTF
V: TRBV7-9; J: TRBJ1-1; size: many; D: -; DNA: TGTGCCAGCAGCCGCCGTCGAGGGGGACCGGCTGAAGCTTTCTTT; CDR3: CASSRRRGGPAEAFF
V: TRBV2; J: TRBJ1-4; size: few; D: -; DNA: TGTGCCAGCAGGGCGACAGAAGATAATGAAAAACTGTTTTTT; CDR3: CASRATEDNEKLFF
V: TRBV11-1; J: TRBJ2-5; size: -; D: -; DNA: TGTGCTTCCCGGGTAGAGTACCAAGAGACCCAGTACTTC; CDR3: CASRVEYQETQYF
V: TRBV7-2; J: TRBJ1-2; size: -; D: TRBD1; DNA: TGTGCCAGCAGCCTAAGACAGGGGGCGAGTCTATCTGGCTACACCTTC; CDR3: CASSLRQGASLSGYTF
V: TRBV10-3; J: TRBJ2-7; size: many; D: TRBD2; DNA: TGTGCCATCAGTGAGCAGACTAGCAGCGAGCAGTACTTC; CDR3: CAISEQTSSEQYF
V: TRBV7-8; J: TRBJ1-1; size: -; D: -; DNA: TGTGCCAGCAGGTGGGGACTGCGGAACACTGAAGCTTTCTTT; CDR3: CASRWGLRNTEAFF
V: TRBV4-2; J: TRBJ1-3; size: few; D: -; DNA: TGTGCCAGCAGCCAAGATTCTGGGGGAAACACCATATATTTT; CDR3: CASSQDSGGNTIYF
V: TRBV6-2/TRBV6-3; J: TRBJ1-2; size: -; D: -; DNA: TGTGCCAGCAGTTACTCCTACTATGGCTACACCTTC; CDR3: CASSYSYYGYTF
V: TRBV5-7; J: TRBJ1-5; size: -; D: -; DNA: TGTGCCAGCAGCCCCAGGGAGCTCCAATGGCCCCAGCATTTT; CDR3: CASSPRELQWPQHF
V: TRBV20-1; J: TRBJ2-1; size: -; D: TRBD2; DNA: TGCAGTGCTAGAGATGCGGGGGGCGGGGATGAGCAGTTCTTC; CDR3: CSARDAGGGDEQFF
V: TRBV20-1; J: TRBJ2-1; size: many; D: -; DNA: TGCAGTGCCAGTACCTATCGAGGCTACAATGAGCAGTTCTTC; CDR3: CSASTYRGYNEQFF
V: TRBV20-1; J: TRBJ2-1; size: -; D: -; DNA: TGCAGTGCTACAATTCCGGGACGGGCGGGATTGGGAAGCTCCTACAATGAGCAGTTCTTC; CDR3: CSATIPGRAGLGSSYNEQFF
V: TRBV7-2; J: TRBJ2-3; size: few; D: -; DNA: TGTGCCAGCAGCTGGCTAACAGATACGCAGTATTTT; CDR3: CASSWLTDTQYF
V: TRBV11-2; J: TRBJ2-7; size: -; D: TRBD2; DNA: TGTGCCAGCAGCTTAGATCTGCTAGCGGGAGGAGCCGAGCAGTACTTC; CDR3: CASSLDLLAGGAEQYF
V: TRBV7-2; J: TRBJ2-1; size: many; D: -; DNA: TGTGCCAGCAGCTTTCCAGTTCCCAGCAATGAGCAGTTCTTC; CDR3: CASSFPVPSNEQFF
V: TRBV6-1; J: TRBJ1-2; size: -; D: -; DNA: TGTGCCAGCAGTGAACCAATTTACTATGGCTACACCTTC; CDR3: CASSEPIYYGYTF
V: TRBV5-1; J: TRBJ1-1; size: many; D: -; DNA: TGTGCCAGCAGCCAAGATCGAATGAACACTGAAGCTTTCTTT; CDR3: CASSQDRMNTEAFF
V: TRBV5-1; J: TRBJ2-5; size: few; D: -; DNA: TGCGCCAGCAGCATTGGCCAAGAGACCCAGTACTTC; CDR3: CASSIGQETQYF
V: TRBV5-1; J: TRBJ2-3; size: -; D: -; DNA: TGCGCCAGCAGCTTTGGGGAATCAAATACGCAGTATTTT; CDR3: CASSFGESNTQYF
V: TRBV7-2; J: TRBJ1-2; size: few; D: -; DNA: TGTGCCAGCAGCCCCCGGTTTGGGGGCTACACCTTC; CDR3: CASSPRFGGYTF
V: TRBV7-2; J: TRBJ1-2; size: -; D: -; DNA: TGTGCCAGCAGCCCTAGGCGTATCTATGGCTACACCTTC; CDR3: CASSPRRIYGYTF
V: TRBV29-1; J: TRBJ1-2; size: many; D: -; DNA: TGCAGCGTTGGTAGCCTTTCCGGCTATGGCTACACCTTC; CDR3: CSVGSLSGYGYTF
V: TRBV20-1; J: TRBJ2-7; size: few; D: TRBD1; DNA: TGCAGTGCAGACAGGGGGGGCTACGAGCAGTACTTC; CDR3: CSADRGGYEQYF
V: TRBV4-1; J: TRBJ2-6; size: -; D: TRBD2; DNA: TGCGCCAGCAGCCAAAGGGGGACTAGCGGATCGAGCTCTGGGGCCAACGTCCTGACTTTC; CDR3: CASSQRGTSGSSSGANVLTF
V: TRBV18; J: TRBJ2-5; size: few; D: -; DNA: TGTGCCAGCTCACCCACACGGGCGGGGGAGACCCAGTACTTC; CDR3: CASSPTRAGETQYF
V: TRBV7-9; J: TRBJ1-2; size: -; D: -; DNA: TGTGCCAGCAGCTTTGCCCAGACAACCGGCTACACCTTC; CDR3: CASSFAQTTGYTF
V: TRBV30; J: TRBJ2-7; size: few; D: -; DNA: TGTGCCTGGAGTGTAGCACCATTCTACGAGCAGTACTTC; CDR3: CAWSVAPFYEQYF
V: TRBV4-2; J: TRBJ2-2; size: few; D: TRBD1; DNA: TGTGCCAGCTGCAGGGGGCTCATCTCGAACACCGGGGAGCTGTTTTTT; CDR3: CASCRGLISNTGELFF